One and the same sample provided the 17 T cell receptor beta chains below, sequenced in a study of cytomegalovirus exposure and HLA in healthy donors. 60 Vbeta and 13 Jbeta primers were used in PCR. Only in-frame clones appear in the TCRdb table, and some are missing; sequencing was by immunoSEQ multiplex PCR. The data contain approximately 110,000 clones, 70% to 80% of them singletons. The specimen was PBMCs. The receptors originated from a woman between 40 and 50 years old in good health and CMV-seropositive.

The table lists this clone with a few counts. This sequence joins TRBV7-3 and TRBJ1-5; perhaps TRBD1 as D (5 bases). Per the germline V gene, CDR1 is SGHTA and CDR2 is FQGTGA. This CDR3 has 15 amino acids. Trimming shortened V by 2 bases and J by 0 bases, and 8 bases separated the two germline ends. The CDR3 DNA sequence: TGTGCCAGCAGCTTAGGGGCGGTTAGCAATCAGCCCCAGCATTTT. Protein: CASSLGAVSNQPQHF.

The DNA of the CDR3 is TGTGCTAGTGGTTTTGTACTCGCACGCAATGAGCAGTTCTTC. It yields the protein CASGFVLARNEQFF. J is TRBJ2-1 and V is TRBV12-5; D unclear. The CDR3 loop spans 14 amino acids. Trimming cost V 3 bases and J 6 bases, with 12 bases left between them. Germline assignment: CDR1 LGHNT and CDR2 FRNRAP.

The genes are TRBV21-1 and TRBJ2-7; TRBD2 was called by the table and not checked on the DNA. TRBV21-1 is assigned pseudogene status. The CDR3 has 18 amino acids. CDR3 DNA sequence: TGTGCCAGCAGCGACCGCTACGGGGGTGAGCGGGTAAACTACGAGCAGTACTTC. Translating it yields CASSDRYGGERVNYEQYF.

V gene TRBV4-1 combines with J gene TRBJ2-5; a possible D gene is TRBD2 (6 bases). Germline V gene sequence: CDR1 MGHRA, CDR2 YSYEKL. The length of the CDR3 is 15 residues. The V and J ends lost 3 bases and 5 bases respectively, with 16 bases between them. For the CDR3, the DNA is TGCGCCAGCAGCCAGGCCGGTCGGGCGGGGGAGACCCAGTACTTC. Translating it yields CASSQAGRAGETQYF.

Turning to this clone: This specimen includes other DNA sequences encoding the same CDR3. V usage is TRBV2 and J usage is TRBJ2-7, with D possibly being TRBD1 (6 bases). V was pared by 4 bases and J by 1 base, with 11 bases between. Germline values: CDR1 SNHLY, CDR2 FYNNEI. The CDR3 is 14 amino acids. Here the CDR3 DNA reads TGTGCCAGCAGTGCCGACAGGACATCCTACGAGCAGTACTTC. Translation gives CASSADRTSYEQYF.

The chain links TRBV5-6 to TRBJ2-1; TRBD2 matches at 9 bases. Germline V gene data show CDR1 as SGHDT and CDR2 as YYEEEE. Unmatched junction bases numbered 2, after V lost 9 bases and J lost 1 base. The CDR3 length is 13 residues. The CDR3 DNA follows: TGTGCCACTAGCGGGGCTTCCTACAATGAGCAGTTCTTC. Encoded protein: CATSGASYNEQFF.

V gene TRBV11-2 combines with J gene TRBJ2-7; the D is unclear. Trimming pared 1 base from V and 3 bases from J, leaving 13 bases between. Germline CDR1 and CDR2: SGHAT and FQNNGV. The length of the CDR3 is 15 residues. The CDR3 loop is CASSLGRNPSYEQYF. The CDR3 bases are TGTGCCAGCAGCTTAGGACGAAATCCTAGCTACGAGCAGTACTTC.

The CDR3 sequence is CASSVSPLTYEQYF. In DNA, the CDR3 is TGTGCCAGCAGTGTCAGTCCCCTCACCTACGAGCAGTACTTC. This sequence joins TRBV6-1 and TRBJ2-7, with D hard to call. Germline CDR1 reads MNHNS; CDR2 reads SASEGT. This CDR3 contains 14 residues. The V and J ends lost 4 bases and 2 bases respectively, with 12 bases between them.

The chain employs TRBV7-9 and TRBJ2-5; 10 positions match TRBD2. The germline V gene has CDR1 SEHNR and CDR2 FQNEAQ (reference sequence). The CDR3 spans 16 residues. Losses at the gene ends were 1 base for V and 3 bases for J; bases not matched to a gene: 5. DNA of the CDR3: TGTGCCAGCAGCTTAGGCCTACTAGCGGGGAAAGAGACCCAGTACTTC. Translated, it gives CASSLGLLAGKETQYF.

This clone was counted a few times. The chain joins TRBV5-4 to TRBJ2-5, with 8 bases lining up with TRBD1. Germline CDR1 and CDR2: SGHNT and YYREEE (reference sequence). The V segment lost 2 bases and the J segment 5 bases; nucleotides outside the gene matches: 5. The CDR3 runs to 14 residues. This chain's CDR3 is CASSFPGGRETQYF. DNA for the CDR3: TGTGCCAGCAGCTTTCCAGGGGGCCGGGAGACCCAGTACTTC.

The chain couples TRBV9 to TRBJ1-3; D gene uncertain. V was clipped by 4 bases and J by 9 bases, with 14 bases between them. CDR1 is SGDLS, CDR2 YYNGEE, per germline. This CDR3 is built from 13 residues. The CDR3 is CASSPRPDTTIYF. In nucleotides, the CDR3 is TGTGCCAGCAGCCCGCGACCCGACACCACCATATATTTT.

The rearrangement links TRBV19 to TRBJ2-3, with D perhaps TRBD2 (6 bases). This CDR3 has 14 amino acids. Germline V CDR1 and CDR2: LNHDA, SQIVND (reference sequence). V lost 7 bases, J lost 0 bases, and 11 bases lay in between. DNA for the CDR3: TGTGCCAGTACCCTGGGACTTAGCACAGATACGCAGTATTTT. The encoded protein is CASTLGLSTDTQYF. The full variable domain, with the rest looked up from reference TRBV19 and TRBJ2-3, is DGGITQSPKYLFRKEGQNVTLSCEQNLNHDAMYWYRQDPGQGLRLIYYSQIVNDFQKGDIAEGYSVSREKKESFPLTVTSAQKNPTAFYLCASTLGLSTDTQYFGPGTRLTVL.

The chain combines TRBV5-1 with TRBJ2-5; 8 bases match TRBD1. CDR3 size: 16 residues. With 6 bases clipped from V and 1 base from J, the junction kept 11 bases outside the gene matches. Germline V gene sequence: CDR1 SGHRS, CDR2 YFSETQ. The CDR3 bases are TGCGCCAGCAACAGGGGGAATTACGGCTCCCAAGAGACCCAGTACTTC. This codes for CASNRGNYGSQETQYF.

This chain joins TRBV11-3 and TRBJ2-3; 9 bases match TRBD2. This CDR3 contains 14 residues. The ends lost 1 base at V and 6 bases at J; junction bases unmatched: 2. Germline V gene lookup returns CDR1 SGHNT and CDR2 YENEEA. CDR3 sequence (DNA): TGTGCCAGCAGCTTAGCTAGCGGGACTGATACGCAGTATTTT. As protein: CASSLASGTDTQYF.

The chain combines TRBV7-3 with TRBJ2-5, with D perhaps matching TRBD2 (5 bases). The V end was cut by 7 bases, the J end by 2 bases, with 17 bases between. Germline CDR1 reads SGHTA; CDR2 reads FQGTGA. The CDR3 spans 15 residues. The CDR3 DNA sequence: TGTGCCAGCAACCATGGAGGTGGGGAACAAGAGACCCAGTACTTC. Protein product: CASNHGGGEQETQYF. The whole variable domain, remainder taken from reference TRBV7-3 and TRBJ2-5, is GAGVSQTPSNKVTEKGKYVELRCDPISGHTALYWYRQSLGQGPEFLIYFQGTGAADDSGLPNDRFFAVRPEGSVSTLKIQRTERGDSAVYLCASNHGGGEQETQYFGPGTRLLVL.

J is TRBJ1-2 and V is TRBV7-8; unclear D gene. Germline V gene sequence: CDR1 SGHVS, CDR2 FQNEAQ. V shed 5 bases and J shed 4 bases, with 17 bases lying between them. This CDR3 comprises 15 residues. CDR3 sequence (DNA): TGTGCCAGCAGCCCCCAACGTTTAGTTGCCTATGGCTACACCTTC. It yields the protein CASSPQRLVAYGYTF.

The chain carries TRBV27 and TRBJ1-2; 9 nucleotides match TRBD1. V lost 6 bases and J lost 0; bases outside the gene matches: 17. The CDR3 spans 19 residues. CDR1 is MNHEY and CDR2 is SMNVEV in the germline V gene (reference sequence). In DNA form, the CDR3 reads TGTGCCAGCAGCCGTATGGGGGGACAGGGAGGTTTTCCTAACTATGGCTACACCTTC. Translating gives CASSRMGGQGGFPNYGYTF.